This passage covers 22 T cell receptor beta chains from one sample sequenced in a study of control samples from healthy donors and cancer patients. Clones were sequenced by immunoSEQ multiplex PCR, and TCRdb holds only the in-frame ones, with some missing. The table has about 120,000 clones, 80% to 90% seen once. The sequenced material came from blood. These receptors all come from a man between 50 and 59 years old in good health.

This chain connects TRBV6-4 to TRBJ1-2; 7 nucleotides agree with TRBD1. Trimming at V came to 2 bases and at J to 4 bases, leaving 4 bases not matched to a gene. This CDR3 comprises 14 residues. Germline V gene data show CDR1 as MRHNA and CDR2 as SNTAGT. The CDR3 is CASSDRGLGYGYTF. DNA of the CDR3: TGTGCCAGCAGTGACAGGGGGCTGGGCTATGGCTACACCTTC.

This chain uses TRBV7-9 with TRBJ1-1; 9 bases map to TRBD1. Germline V gene lookup returns CDR1 SEHNR and CDR2 FQNEAQ (reference sequence). Trimming cost V 5 bases and J 5 bases; bases outside gene matches: 12. The CDR3 has 16 amino acids. CDR3 protein: CASSPEPTGGGTEAFF. CDR3 coding DNA: TGTGCCAGCAGCCCGGAGCCGACAGGGGGAGGGACTGAAGCTTTCTTT.

This sequence joins TRBV7-7 and TRBJ2-5; 14 positions agree with TRBD2. The CDR3 is 16 amino acids. Germline trimming cut 4 bases from V and 5 bases from J; bases unmatched to any gene: 6. Germline values: CDR1 SSHAT, CDR2 FNYEAQ (reference sequence). CDR3 sequence: CASSSGLAGVGETQYF. DNA for the CDR3: TGTGCCAGCAGCTCGGGACTAGCGGGGGTCGGGGAGACCCAGTACTTC.

This clone was found once. The chain combines TRBV6-2 or TRBV6-3 with TRBJ1-4, with D possibly TRBD1 on 5 matching bases. The germline V and J ends were trimmed by 5 bases and 0 bases, with 13 bases remaining between them. There are 16 residues in the CDR3. Germline V CDR1 and CDR2: MNHEY, SVGEGT. The CDR3 DNA follows: TGTGCCAGCAGTAACCGGGACGGTGCAACTAATGAAAAACTGTTTTTT. Amino acids: CASSNRDGATNEKLFF.

This clone showed up many times. At the DNA level, this CDR3 is encoded by other sequences in the same sample as well. The chain is built from TRBV5-6 and TRBJ1-1; D not resolved. The CDR3 has 13 residues. The ends were cut back, 5 bases at V and 0 bases at J, with 8 bases in the middle. Germline V gene lookup returns CDR1 SGHDT and CDR2 YYEEEE. The CDR3 bases are TGTGCCAGCAGTCTACGGTTGAACACTGAAGCTTTCTTT. This gives the protein CASSLRLNTEAFF.

The chain joins TRBV5-1 to TRBJ1-2; 11 bases fit TRBD1. Per germline, CDR1 SGHRS and CDR2 YFSETQ. V shed 5 bases, J shed 8 bases, and the junction held 8 bases outside the gene matches. The CDR3 loop spans 14 amino acids. DNA for the CDR3: TGCGCCAGCAGATATGGGACAGGGGGGCGGGGCTACACCTTC. Encoded protein: CASRYGTGGRGYTF.

The rearrangement joins TRBV29-1 to TRBJ1-2, with D perhaps matching TRBD1 (6 bases). The CDR3 has 12 residues. Germline V lookup: CDR1 SQVTM, CDR2 ANQGSEA. V lost 4 bases to trimming and J lost 7 bases, with 13 bases between them. Here the CDR3 reads CSVVDRSTGYTF. The CDR3, as DNA: TGCAGCGTTGTAGACAGGTCGACTGGCTACACCTTC.

The chain has TRBV4-3 and TRBJ2-2, with D possibly being TRBD1 (8 bases). CDR1 LGHNA and CDR2 YSLEER come from the germline V gene. There are 16 residues in the CDR3. V dropped 4 bases and J dropped 6 bases, with 18 bases sitting between them. The CDR3 is CASSRSRTGRAGELFF. The CDR3 DNA follows: TGCGCCAGCAGCCGATCCCGGACAGGGAGGGCCGGGGAGCTGTTTTTT.

The chain is built from TRBV10-1 and TRBJ2-2, with TRBD2 matching 9 bases. Per the germline V gene, CDR1 is WNHNN and CDR2 is SYGVQD (reference sequence). There are 16 residues in the CDR3. The junction had 5 bases not matched to a gene; V was cut back by 2 bases and J by 4 bases. CDR3 residues: CASSENPGLATGELFF. The CDR3 DNA follows: TGCGCCAGCAGTGAGAACCCGGGACTAGCCACCGGGGAGCTGTTTTTT.

The CDR3 sequence: CASSLQGVVGNGYTF. CDR3 nucleotide sequence: TGTGCCAGCAGCTTACAGGGAGTAGTGGGTAATGGCTACACCTTC. The chain is built from TRBV7-9 and TRBJ1-2; D possibly corresponds to TRBD1 (5 bases). From germline, CDR1 is SEHNR and CDR2 FQNEAQ (reference sequence). CDR3 length equals 15 residues. Trimming took off 2 bases at V and 6 bases at J, with 16 bases between the two ends.

This chain uses TRBV5-8 with TRBJ2-7; D could derive from TRBD1 or TRBD2 (6 bases each). The CDR3 runs 15 residues. V was cut by 4 bases and J by 2 bases, with 16 bases left in between. From germline, CDR1 is SGHTS and CDR2 YDEGEE. Here the CDR3 reads CASSAAGHFPYEQYF. In DNA form, the CDR3 reads TGTGCCAGCAGCGCCGCGGGACACTTCCCCTACGAGCAGTACTTC.

The chain couples TRBV18 to TRBJ1-6; perhaps TRBD1 as D (5 bases). Per germline, CDR1 KGHSH and CDR2 LQKENI. V shed 5 bases and J shed 6 bases, with 17 bases lying between them. CDR3 length: 16 residues. The DNA of the CDR3 is TGTGCCAGCTCAGGATTTGGAGGGGTTCCTAATTCACCCCTCCACTTT. It yields the protein CASSGFGGVPNSPLHF. The whole variable domain, filled in from reference TRBV18 and TRBJ1-6, reads NAGVMQNPRHLVRRRGQEARLRCSPMKGHSHVYWYRQLPEEGLKFMVYLQKENIIDESGMPKERFSAEFPKEGPSILRIQQVVRGDSAAYFCASSGFGGVPNSPLHFGNGTRLTVT.

This chain uses TRBV29-1 with TRBJ1-1; 7 nucleotides agree with TRBD1. V lost 5 bases, J lost 1 base, and 4 bases stayed unmatched. CDR3 length: 13 amino acids. The V gene's germline CDR1 is SQVTM and CDR2 ANQGSEA. This CDR3 reads CSVSTGPNTEAFF. The CDR3 DNA reads as TGCAGCGTTTCGACAGGGCCGAACACTGAAGCTTTCTTT.

J is TRBJ1-2 and V is TRBV2; 8 bases agree with TRBD1. CDR1 SNHLY and CDR2 FYNNEI come from the germline V gene. The CDR3 loop spans 13 amino acids. Unmatched junction bases numbered 4, after V lost 8 bases and J lost 2 bases. The CDR3 region is CASAGQGNYGYTF. CDR3 sequence (DNA): TGTGCCAGCGCCGGACAGGGAAACTATGGCTACACCTTC. Drawing the rest from reference TRBV2 and TRBJ1-2, the complete variable domain is EPEVTQTPSHQVTQMGQEVILRCVPISNHLYFYWYRQILGQKVEFLVSFYNNEISEKSEIFDDQFSVERPDGSNFTLKIRSTKLEDSAMYFCASAGQGNYGYTFGSGTRLTVV.

The chain employs TRBV10-3 and TRBJ1-6; D ambiguous. This CDR3 has 14 amino acids. CDR1 is ENHRY, CDR2 SYGVKD, per germline. V was cut by 6 bases and J by 7 bases, with 13 bases left in between. This chain's CDR3 is CAISTETRNSPLHF. CDR3 DNA: TGTGCCATCAGCACCGAAACGAGAAATTCACCCCTCCACTTT.

Ten or more counts support this clone. The CDR3 is CASSFYLNQANTEAFF. CDR3 sequence (DNA): TGTGCCAGCAGTTTCTACCTAAACCAGGCTAACACTGAAGCTTTCTTT. The chain uses TRBV6-2 or TRBV6-3 and TRBJ1-1; no clear D. The germline gives CDR1 MNHEY, CDR2 SVGEGT. Trimming took 4 bases from V and 2 from J, leaving 17 bases between them. CDR3 size: 16 residues.

The chain carries TRBV19 and TRBJ2-7, with D perhaps matching TRBD1 (6 bases). Germline V gene sequence: CDR1 LNHDA, CDR2 SQIVND (reference sequence). The CDR3 loop spans 13 amino acids. V was shortened by 9 bases and J by 6 bases, with 18 bases between the two germline ends. This CDR3 reads CASNTGNAGEQYF. DNA of the CDR3: TGTGCCAGCAATACAGGGAACGCTGGCGAGCAGTACTTC.

V usage is TRBV6-2 or TRBV6-3 and J usage is TRBJ1-1; 7 positions match TRBD1. The trim removed 5 bases at V and 1 base at J, leaving 4 bases unmatched. Germline-derived CDR1 and CDR2 are MNHEY and SVGEGT. CDR3 length equals 14 residues. This CDR3 reads CASSLGTANTEAFF. The CDR3 DNA sequence: TGTGCCAGCAGTCTTGGGACAGCGAACACTGAAGCTTTCTTT.

The genes are TRBV7-8 and TRBJ1-1; unclear D gene. Deletions cut 0 bases from V and 0 bases from J, with 11 bases between. The CDR3 is 16 residues long. The germline V gene has CDR1 SGHVS and CDR2 FQNEAQ. The DNA of the CDR3 is TGTGCCAGCAGCTTAGCCGGTGCACAATTGAACACTGAAGCTTTCTTT. This translates into CASSLAGAQLNTEAFF.

The genes are TRBV11-2 and TRBJ1-1; D is unresolved. V lost 0 bases to trimming and J lost 7 bases, with 12 bases between them. The CDR3 covers 14 residues. Germline V gene lookup returns CDR1 SGHAT and CDR2 FQNNGV. CDR3 loop: CASSLDNSRGEAFF. Here the CDR3 DNA reads TGTGCCAGCAGCTTAGATAACTCCCGGGGTGAAGCTTTCTTT.

This clone was detected only a few times. The V call is TRBV3-1 (or the pseudogene TRBV3-2), the J call TRBJ2-7; D perhaps matches TRBD2 (5 bases). Germline V gene sequence: CDR1 LGHDT, CDR2 YNNKEL (reference sequence). Between the trimmed V and J ends, which lost 4 bases and 5 bases, there was a span of 12 bases. The CDR3 length is 13 residues. The CDR3 coding sequence is TGTGCCAGCAGCCCCACCCACGGGGACGAGCAGTACTTC. Amino acids: CASSPTHGDEQYF.

This chain connects TRBV11-2 to TRBJ1-2, with D perhaps matching TRBD1 (6 bases). There are 14 residues in the CDR3. CDR1 SGHAT and CDR2 FQNNGV come from the germline V gene. Trimming cost V 4 bases and J 2 bases, with 11 bases left between them. The CDR3 is CASSYFQGNYGYTF. In DNA form, the CDR3 reads TGTGCCAGCAGCTATTTTCAGGGGAACTATGGCTACACCTTC.